These 5 T cell receptor beta chains were all obtained from the same sample, sequenced in a study of cytomegalovirus exposure and HLA in healthy donors. Libraries were prepared by immunoSEQ multiplex PCR; TCRdb keeps only in-frame clonotypes and omits some of them. The sample lists around 150,000 clones, 90% to 97% seen once, with roughly 0.83% in the top ten. The source material was PBMCs. The source of these receptors is a woman in her late teens or twenties in good health and CMV-seronegative.

This clone was recorded once. At one end, the junction sequence differs from germline, possibly due to a read error. CDR3 amino acids: CASSMSGGERGGLF. The CDR3, as DNA: TGTGCCAGTAGTATGTCGGGAGGAGAACGGGGGGGCCTCTTC. This sequence joins TRBV19 and TRBJ2-4; 8 bases map to TRBD2. This CDR3 is 14 amino acids long. Germline lookup yields CDR1 LNHDA and CDR2 SQIVND (reference sequence).

The chain employs TRBV7-6 and TRBJ2-3; D uncertain. Per the germline V gene, CDR1 is SGHVS and CDR2 is FNYEAQ. Trimming cost V 1 base and J 6 bases, with 5 bases left between them. The CDR3 runs 12 residues. The CDR3: CASSLGEDTQYF. The CDR3 DNA reads as TGTGCCAGCAGCTTAGGCGAGGATACGCAGTATTTT.

This chain joins TRBV6-5 and TRBJ1-2, with 9 bases that match TRBD1. Trimming removed 6 bases from V and 0 bases from J; junction bases left unmatched: 5. The CDR3 runs 15 residues. CDR1 is MNHEY and CDR2 is SVGAGI in the germline V gene. The CDR3 spells CASREDRGANYGYTF. The DNA for the CDR3 is TGTGCCAGCAGGGAGGACAGGGGAGCTAACTATGGCTACACCTTC.

The genes are TRBV7-2 and TRBJ2-7; TRBD1 is a possible D gene (6 bases). V was trimmed by 1 base and J by 3 bases, leaving 10 bases between them. Germline lookup yields CDR1 SGHTA and CDR2 FQGNSA. The CDR3 loop spans 14 amino acids. CDR3 amino acids: CASSLEGQYYEQYF. The CDR3 coding sequence is TGTGCCAGCAGCTTAGAAGGACAGTACTACGAGCAGTACTTC.

The chain recombines TRBV6-4 with TRBJ2-2; unclear D gene. There are 14 residues in the CDR3. The germline V gene has CDR1 MRHNA and CDR2 SNTAGT. V was pared by 4 bases and J by 1 base, with 7 bases between. In DNA, the CDR3 is TGTGCCAGCAGTGTGCAGGTGAACACCGGGGAGCTGTTTTTT. Translation gives CASSVQVNTGELFF.